Listed below are T cell receptor beta chains from one sample, sequenced in a study of PD-L1 blockade in urothelial cancer. Some clones are missing from TCRdb's copy, which holds only in-frame ones; the method was immunoSEQ multiplex PCR. The sample lists 95,000 to 100,000 clones, about nine tenths occurring once. The sample consisted of PBMCs, taken around atezolizumab (anti-PD-L1) treatment. The receptor set was obtained from a man aged 60-69 years with urothelial cancer. Each CDR3 is given without its conserved first and last residue. Fields, in order: V gene, J gene, CDR3 length, CDR3 protein.

v_call: TRBV9
j_call: TRBJ2-3
cdr3_length: 13
cdr3_aa: ASSALGASTDTQY

v_call: TRBV7-2
j_call: TRBJ2-1
cdr3_length: 14
cdr3_aa: ASSLVSGSINNEQF

v_call: TRBV18
j_call: TRBJ2-7
cdr3_length: 12
cdr3_aa: ASSPRTGSYEQY

v_call: TRBV28
j_call: TRBJ1-2
cdr3_length: 12
cdr3_aa: ASSLTFQTHGYT

v_call: TRBV5-1
j_call: TRBJ1-2
cdr3_length: 13
cdr3_aa: ASSLTGTGDYGYT

v_call: TRBV5-6
j_call: TRBJ2-3
cdr3_length: 13
cdr3_aa: ASSPGTSGPDTQY

v_call: TRBV5-4
j_call: TRBJ2-4
cdr3_length: 12
cdr3_aa: ASSDRLAKNIQY

v_call: TRBV6-6
j_call: TRBJ1-5
cdr3_length: 13
cdr3_aa: ASSYTKNSNQPQH

v_call: TRBV7-2
j_call: TRBJ2-4
cdr3_length: 15
cdr3_aa: ASSLRKGIGAKNIQY

v_call: TRBV6-6
j_call: TRBJ2-2
cdr3_length: 13
cdr3_aa: ASRMTGSNTGELF

v_call: TRBV6-5
j_call: TRBJ2-1
cdr3_length: 14
cdr3_aa: ASSYTGTGFYNEQF

v_call: TRBV14
j_call: TRBJ1-2
cdr3_length: 14
cdr3_aa: ASSPPFRGRVVGYT

v_call: TRBV15
j_call: TRBJ2-4
cdr3_length: 15
cdr3_aa: ATSRTGGVLAKNIQY

v_call: TRBV10-3
j_call: TRBJ2-7
cdr3_length: 13
cdr3_aa: AISVGSGVSYEQY

v_call: TRBV18
j_call: TRBJ2-3
cdr3_length: 14
cdr3_aa: ASSPSDRVNGDTQY

v_call: TRBV19
j_call: TRBJ1-2
cdr3_length: 12
cdr3_aa: ASSTQISGSGYT